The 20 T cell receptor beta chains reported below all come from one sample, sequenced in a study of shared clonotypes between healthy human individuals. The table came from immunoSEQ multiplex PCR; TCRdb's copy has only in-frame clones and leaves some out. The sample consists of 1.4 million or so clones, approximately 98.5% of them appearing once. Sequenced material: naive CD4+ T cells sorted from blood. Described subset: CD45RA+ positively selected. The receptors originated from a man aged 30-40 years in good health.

CDR3 protein: CASKGAPEPQHF. The CDR3 bases are TGCGCCAGCAAGGGGGCTCCAGAGCCCCAGCATTTT. The V gene is TRBV23-1, the J gene TRBJ1-5; 7 nucleotides agree with TRBD1. TRBV23-1 carries the ORF label, with uncertain function. V lost 7 bases, J lost 8 bases, and 5 bases stayed unmatched. This CDR3 has 12 residues.

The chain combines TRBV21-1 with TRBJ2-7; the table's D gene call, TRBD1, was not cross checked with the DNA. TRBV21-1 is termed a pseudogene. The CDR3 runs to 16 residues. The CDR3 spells CASSRRPGQGDYEQYF. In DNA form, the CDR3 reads TGTGCCAGCAGCAGGCGGCCGGGACAGGGGGACTACGAGCAGTACTTC.

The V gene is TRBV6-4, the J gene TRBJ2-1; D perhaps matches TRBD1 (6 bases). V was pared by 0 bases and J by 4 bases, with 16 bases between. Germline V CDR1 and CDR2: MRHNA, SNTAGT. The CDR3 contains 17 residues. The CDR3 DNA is TGTGCCAGCAGTGACTCGTACTTACAGGGTACTTACAATGAGCAGTTCTTC. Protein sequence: CASSDSYLQGTYNEQFF.

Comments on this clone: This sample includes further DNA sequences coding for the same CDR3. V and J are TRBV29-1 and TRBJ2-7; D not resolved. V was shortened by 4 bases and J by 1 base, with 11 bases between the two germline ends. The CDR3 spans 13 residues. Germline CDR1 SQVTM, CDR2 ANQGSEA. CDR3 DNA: TGCAGCGTTGGGGATACGAGGTCCTACGAGCAGTACTTC. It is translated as CSVGDTRSYEQYF.

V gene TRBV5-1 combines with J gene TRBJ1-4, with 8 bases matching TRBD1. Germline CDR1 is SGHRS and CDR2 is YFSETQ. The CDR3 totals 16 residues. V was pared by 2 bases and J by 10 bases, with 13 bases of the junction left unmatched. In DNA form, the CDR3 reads TGCGCCAGCAGCTTCGGGACAGGAGGGACTATTGGAAAACTGTTTTTT. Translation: CASSFGTGGTIGKLFF.

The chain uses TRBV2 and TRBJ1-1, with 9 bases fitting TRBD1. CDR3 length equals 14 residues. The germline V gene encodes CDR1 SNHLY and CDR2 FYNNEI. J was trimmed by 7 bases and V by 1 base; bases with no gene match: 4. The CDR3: CASSEDRGLDEAFF. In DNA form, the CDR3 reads TGTGCCAGCAGTGAAGACAGGGGGCTGGATGAAGCTTTCTTT.

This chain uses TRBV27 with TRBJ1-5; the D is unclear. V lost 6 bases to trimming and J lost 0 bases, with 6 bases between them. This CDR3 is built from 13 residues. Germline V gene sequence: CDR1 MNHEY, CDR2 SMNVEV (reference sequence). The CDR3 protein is CASRTSSNQPQHF. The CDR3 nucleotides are TGTGCCAGCAGGACGTCTAGCAATCAGCCCCAGCATTTT.

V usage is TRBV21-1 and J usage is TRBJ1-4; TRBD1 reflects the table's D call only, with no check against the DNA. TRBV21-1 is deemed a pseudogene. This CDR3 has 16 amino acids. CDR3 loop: CASSLTVHREDEKLFF. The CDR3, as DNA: TGTGCCAGCAGCCTCACGGTGCACAGAGAAGATGAAAAACTGTTTTTT.

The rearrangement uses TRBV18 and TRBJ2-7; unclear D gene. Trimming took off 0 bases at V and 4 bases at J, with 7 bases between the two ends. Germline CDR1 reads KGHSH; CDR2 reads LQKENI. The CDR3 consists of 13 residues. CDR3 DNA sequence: TGTGCCAGCTCACCACCGCGCAGTTACGAGCAGTACTTC. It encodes CASSPPRSYEQYF.

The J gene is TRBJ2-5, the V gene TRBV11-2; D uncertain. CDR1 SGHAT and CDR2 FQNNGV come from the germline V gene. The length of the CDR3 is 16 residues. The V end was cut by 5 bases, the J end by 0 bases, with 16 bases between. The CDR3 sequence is CASSREVGGDQETQYF. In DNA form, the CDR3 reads TGTGCCAGCAGCCGAGAGGTGGGTGGGGACCAAGAGACCCAGTACTTC.

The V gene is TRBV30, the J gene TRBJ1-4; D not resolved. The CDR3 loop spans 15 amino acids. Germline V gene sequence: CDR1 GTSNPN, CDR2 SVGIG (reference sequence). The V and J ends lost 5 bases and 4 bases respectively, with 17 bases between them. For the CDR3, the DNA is TGTGCCTGGGTGAGGACGTCCGCACTTAATGAAAAACTGTTTTTT. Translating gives CAWVRTSALNEKLFF.

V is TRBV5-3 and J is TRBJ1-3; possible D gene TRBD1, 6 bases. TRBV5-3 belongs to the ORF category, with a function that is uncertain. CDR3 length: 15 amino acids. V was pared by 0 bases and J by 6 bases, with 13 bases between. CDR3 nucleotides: TGTGCCAGAAGCTTGGCCGGGACAAGAGAAAACACCATATATTTT. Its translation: CARSLAGTRENTIYF.

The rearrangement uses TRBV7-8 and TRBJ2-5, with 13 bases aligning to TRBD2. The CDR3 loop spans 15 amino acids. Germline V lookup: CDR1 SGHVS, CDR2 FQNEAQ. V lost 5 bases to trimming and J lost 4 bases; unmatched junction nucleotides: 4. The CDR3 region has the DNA TGTGCCAGCAGCCAACGACTAGCGGGAGGAGAGACCCAGTACTTC. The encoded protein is CASSQRLAGGETQYF.

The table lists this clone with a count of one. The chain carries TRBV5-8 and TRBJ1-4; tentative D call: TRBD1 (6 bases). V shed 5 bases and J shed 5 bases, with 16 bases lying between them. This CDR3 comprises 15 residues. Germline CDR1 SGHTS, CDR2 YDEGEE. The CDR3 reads CASSRRGGINEKLFF. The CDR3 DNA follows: TGTGCCAGCAGTCGACGAGGGGGGATCAATGAAAAACTGTTTTTT.

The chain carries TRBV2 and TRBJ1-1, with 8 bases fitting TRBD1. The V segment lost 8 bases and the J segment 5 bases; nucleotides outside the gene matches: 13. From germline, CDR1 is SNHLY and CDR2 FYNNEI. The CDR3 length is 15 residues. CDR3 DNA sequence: TGTGCCAGCTACCGGGACAGGAACCCGAGGACTGAAGCTTTCTTT. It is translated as CASYRDRNPRTEAFF.

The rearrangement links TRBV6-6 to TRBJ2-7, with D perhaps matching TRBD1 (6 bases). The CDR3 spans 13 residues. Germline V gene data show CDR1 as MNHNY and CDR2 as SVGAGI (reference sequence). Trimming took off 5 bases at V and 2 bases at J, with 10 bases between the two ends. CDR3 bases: TGTGCCAGCAGTGAGACAGGAACCTACGAGCAGTACTTC. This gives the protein CASSETGTYEQYF.

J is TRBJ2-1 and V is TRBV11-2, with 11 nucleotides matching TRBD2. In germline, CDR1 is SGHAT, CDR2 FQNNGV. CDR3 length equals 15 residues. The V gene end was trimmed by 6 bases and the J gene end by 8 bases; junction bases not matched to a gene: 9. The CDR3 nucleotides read TGTGCCAGCAGATCAATAGCGGGAGGGTGGGATGAGCAGTTCTTC. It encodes CASRSIAGGWDEQFF. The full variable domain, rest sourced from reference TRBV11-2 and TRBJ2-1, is EAGVAQSPRYKIIEKRQSVAFWCNPISGHATLYWYQQILGQGPKLLIQFQNNGVVDDSQLPKDRFSAERLKGVDSTLKIQPAKLEDSAVYLCASRSIAGGWDEQFFGPGTRLTVL.

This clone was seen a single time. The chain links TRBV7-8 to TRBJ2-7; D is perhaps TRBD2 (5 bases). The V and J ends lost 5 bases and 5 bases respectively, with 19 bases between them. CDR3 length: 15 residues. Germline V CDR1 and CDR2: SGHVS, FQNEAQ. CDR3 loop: CASSQRGWRADEQYF. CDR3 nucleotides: TGTGCCAGCAGCCAAAGAGGGTGGCGGGCGGACGAGCAGTACTTC.

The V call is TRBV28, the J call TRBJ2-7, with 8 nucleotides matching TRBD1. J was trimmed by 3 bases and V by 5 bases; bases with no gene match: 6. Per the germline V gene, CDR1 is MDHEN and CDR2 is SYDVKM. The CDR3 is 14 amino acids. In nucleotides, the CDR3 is TGTGCCAGCAGTCTCATAGGACAGGGCTACGAGCAGTACTTC. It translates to CASSLIGQGYEQYF.

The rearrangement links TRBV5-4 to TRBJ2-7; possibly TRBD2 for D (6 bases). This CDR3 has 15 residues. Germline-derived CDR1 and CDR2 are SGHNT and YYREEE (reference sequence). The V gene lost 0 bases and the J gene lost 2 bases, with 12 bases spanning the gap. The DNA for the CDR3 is TGTGCCAGCAGCTTGGGAGTAGCGGAGACCTACGAGCAGTACTTC. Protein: CASSLGVAETYEQYF.